The 28 T cell receptor beta chains given below trace back to one sample, sequenced in a study of blood T cell repertoires in COVID-19. Assay used: immunoSEQ multiplex PCR; TCRdb lists only in-frame clones, some missing. The profile covers a few hundred thousand clones, with more than 75% appearing a single time and 1.3% taken by the ten largest. The material sequenced was PBMCs or T cells enriched from blood (not recorded which). Receptors were obtained from a man younger than 45 who had recovered from COVID-19.

The V call is TRBV6-5, the J call TRBJ1-1, with D possibly TRBD1 on 5 matching bases. V shed 6 bases and J shed 4 bases, with 9 bases lying between them. Per germline, CDR1 MNHEY and CDR2 SVGAGI. This CDR3 region has 12 residues. This chain's CDR3 is CASSRVGTEAFF. CDR3 coding DNA: TGTGCCAGCAGCAGGGTGGGCACTGAAGCTTTCTTT.

This clone was counted a single time. The chain uses TRBV5-3 and TRBJ1-1, with D perhaps TRBD1 (5 bases). TRBV5-3 is reported as an ORF; its role is uncertain. V lost 0 bases and J 8 bases, leaving 17 bases between the germline ends. The length of the CDR3 is 15 residues. The CDR3 loop is CARSLVGGASFEAFF. The CDR3 DNA follows: TGTGCCAGAAGCTTGGTCGGGGGTGCCTCGTTCGAAGCTTTCTTT.

V usage is TRBV12-3 or TRBV12-4 and J usage is TRBJ1-2; no reliable D call. Trimming removed 5 bases from V and 5 bases from J, with 3 bases in between. CDR3 length: 10 amino acids. CDR3: CASSRYGYTF. Here the CDR3 DNA reads TGTGCCAGCAGTCGGTATGGCTACACCTTC.

The gene calls are TRBV7-2 and TRBJ1-3; 11 nucleotides align to TRBD1. Germline assignment: CDR1 SGHTA and CDR2 FQGNSA. The junction had 1 base not matched to a gene; V was cut back by 4 bases and J by 5 bases. There are 14 residues in the CDR3. CDR3: CASSWDRGRNTIYF. CDR3 DNA: TGTGCCAGCAGCTGGGACAGGGGGAGAAACACCATATATTTT.

The rearrangement joins TRBV4-3 to TRBJ2-1, with 10 bases identical to TRBD2. CDR1 LGHNA and CDR2 YSLEER come from the germline V gene. The CDR3 consists of 18 residues. J gave up 3 bases and V 0 bases, and 8 bases lay outside the gene matches. Here the CDR3 reads CASSQDPSGGAYYNEQFF. CDR3 nucleotides: TGCGCCAGCAGCCAAGATCCCAGCGGGGGGGCATACTACAATGAGCAGTTCTTC.

The V and J genes are TRBV3-1 (or the pseudogene TRBV3-2) and TRBJ2-2, with 10 positions matching TRBD2. Germline V lookup: CDR1 LGHDT, CDR2 YNNKEL (reference sequence). This CDR3 spans 15 amino acids. Trimming at V came to 1 base and at J to 7 bases, leaving 3 bases not matched to a gene. In nucleotides, the CDR3 is TGTGCCAGCAGCCAAGCTAGCGGGGGTGTCGGGGAGCTGTTTTTT. This translates into CASSQASGGVGELFF.

This chain connects TRBV5-1 to TRBJ1-1; no reliable D call. The CDR3 totals 14 residues. Deletions cut 0 bases from V and 3 bases from J, with 9 bases between. Germline CDR1 is SGHRS and CDR2 is YFSETQ. The CDR3 DNA is TGCGCCAGCAGCTTGGCCGGGTCTGACACTGAAGCTTTCTTT. This codes for CASSLAGSDTEAFF. The full variable domain, rest sourced from reference TRBV5-1 and TRBJ1-1, is KAGVTQTPRYLIKTRGQQVTLSCSPISGHRSVSWYQQTPGQGLQFLFEYFSETQRNKGNFPGRFSGRQFSNSRSEMNVSTLELGDSALYLCASSLAGSDTEAFFGQGTRLTVV.

The chain joins TRBV27 to TRBJ1-6; D is unclear. The CDR3 sequence is 13 residues long. Per germline, CDR1 MNHEY and CDR2 SMNVEV (reference sequence). V was cut by 7 bases and J by 4 bases, with 8 bases left in between. CDR3 residues: CASKKEYNSPLHF. The CDR3 DNA reads as TGTGCCAGCAAGAAGGAGTATAATTCACCCCTCCACTTT.

The J gene is TRBJ1-4, the V gene TRBV4-1; tentative D call: TRBD1 (5 bases). Germline values: CDR1 MGHRA, CDR2 YSYEKL. Trimming took 2 bases from V and 0 from J, leaving 13 bases between them. The CDR3 contains 17 residues. In DNA form, the CDR3 reads TGCGCCAGCAGCCAAACGGGGGGTATCGCAACTAATGAAAAACTGTTTTTT. Encoded protein: CASSQTGGIATNEKLFF.

In its sample, this clone was seen once. This chain joins TRBV7-2 and TRBJ2-1, with TRBD2 matching over 7 bases. The germline CDR1 and CDR2 sequences are SGHTA and FQGNSA. Trimming took 6 bases from V and 2 from J; bases not matched to a gene: 7. The CDR3 runs 15 residues. This CDR3 reads CASRGTTEPYNEQFF. In DNA form, the CDR3 reads TGTGCCAGCAGGGGGACTACCGAGCCCTACAATGAGCAGTTCTTC.

The chain couples TRBV6-4 to TRBJ1-2; weak D call: TRBD1 (5 bases). Germline values: CDR1 MRHNA, CDR2 SNTAGT. Between the trimmed V and J ends, which lost 4 bases and 3 bases, there was a span of 15 bases. The CDR3 covers 15 residues. Here the CDR3 DNA reads TGTGCCAGCAGTGTTCAACCAGGGTCTCACTATGGCTACACCTTC. It is translated as CASSVQPGSHYGYTF.

The V call is TRBV7-6, the J call TRBJ2-7; 10 positions agree with TRBD2. The length of the CDR3 is 15 residues. Trimming cost V 5 bases and J 3 bases; bases outside gene matches: 7. Germline-derived CDR1 and CDR2 are SGHVS and FNYEAQ. CDR3 sequence: CASSGSGGVVYEQYF. CDR3 in DNA: TGTGCCAGCAGCGGAAGCGGGGGGGTTGTCTACGAGCAGTACTTC.

Points on this clone: No conserved phenylalanine or tryptophan ends this CDR3, so it is likely a read error. It is unclear where the CDR3 begins or ends on the DNA, so no DNA is shown, and the CDR3 is as TCRdb lists it. The chain is built from TRBV28 and TRBJ1-2; the table gives TRBD1 as D, unverified against the DNA. A total of 13 residues make up the CDR3, ends included. Looked up from germline, CDR1 is MDHEN and CDR2 is SYDVKM. CDR3 in amino acids: CASSPPPGQMVFG.

The chain is built from TRBV9 and TRBJ1-4; D call uncertain. Germline V gene data show CDR1 as SGDLS and CDR2 as YYNGEE. V was pared by 3 bases and J by 6 bases, with 15 bases between. The CDR3 runs 15 residues. This CDR3 reads CASSGTAFSDEKLFF. CDR3 DNA: TGTGCCAGCAGCGGAACGGCGTTCAGCGATGAAAAACTGTTTTTT.

This chain links TRBV9 with TRBJ2-1; 7 bases are a match to TRBD2. The length of the CDR3 is 16 residues. CDR1 is SGDLS, CDR2 YYNGEE, per germline. V shed 4 bases, J shed 8 bases, and the junction held 15 bases outside the gene matches. DNA of the CDR3: TGTGCCAGCAGCCTCGACACGGGGAGGGGTTACGATGAGCAGTTCTTC. Amino acid sequence: CASSLDTGRGYDEQFF.

This clone has a handful of counts. The gene calls are TRBV7-9 and TRBJ2-2; D is undetermined. CDR3 length: 12 amino acids. Trimming pared 3 bases from V and 6 bases from J, leaving 5 bases between. Germline V gives CDR1 SEHNR, CDR2 FQNEAQ (reference sequence). In nucleotides, the CDR3 is TGTGCCAGCAGCTTCCCGGCCGGGGAGCTGTTTTTT. Translated: CASSFPAGELFF. The full variable domain, rest sourced from reference TRBV7-9 and TRBJ2-2, is DTGVSQNPRHKITKRGQNVTFRCDPISEHNRLYWYRQTLGQGPEFLTYFQNEAQLEKSRLLSDRFSAERPKGSFSTLEIQRTEQGDSAMYLCASSFPAGELFFGEGSRLTVL.

This clone came up a few times. The J gene is TRBJ2-1, the V gene TRBV7-2, with 13 bases matching TRBD2. The junction had 5 bases not matched to a gene; V was cut back by 2 bases and J by 10 bases. The CDR3 runs to 15 residues. Germline V gives CDR1 SGHTA, CDR2 FQGNSA. DNA for the CDR3: TGTGCCAGCAGCTTAACTAGCGGGGGGGCCTGGGAGCAGTTCTTC. It specifies CASSLTSGGAWEQFF.

This rearrangement joins TRBV25-1 to TRBJ2-1; 7 bases are a match to TRBD2. The CDR3 length is 17 residues. Losses at the gene ends were 7 bases for V and 3 bases for J; bases not matched to a gene: 15. CDR1 MGHDK and CDR2 SYGVNS come from the germline V gene. The CDR3 reads CASTPWEGTGGYNEQFF. The DNA for the CDR3 is TGTGCCAGCACCCCATGGGAGGGGACCGGGGGCTACAATGAGCAGTTCTTC.

This clone has just a few counts. The chain uses TRBV2 and TRBJ2-2; 10 nucleotides match TRBD2. Per the germline V gene, CDR1 is SNHLY and CDR2 is FYNNEI. J gave up 5 bases and V 4 bases, and 7 bases lay outside the gene matches. The CDR3 loop spans 16 amino acids. CDR3 bases: TGTGCCAGCAGTGTAGGACTAGCGGATGAAACCGGGGAGCTGTTTTTT. Translating gives CASSVGLADETGELFF.

The chain carries TRBV13 and TRBJ1-4, with TRBD1 matching 9 bases. The CDR3 has 14 residues. Looked up from germline, CDR1 is PRHDT and CDR2 is FYEKMQ (reference sequence). V lost 5 bases to trimming and J lost 8 bases; unmatched junction nucleotides: 6. The CDR3 protein is CASSRDREGEKLFF. The CDR3 region has the DNA TGTGCCAGCAGCCGGGACAGGGAGGGGGAAAAACTGTTTTTT.

In its sample, this clone was seen once. This chain links TRBV6-1 with TRBJ1-4, with D perhaps TRBD1 (5 bases). The CDR3 has 18 residues. CDR1 is MNHNS, CDR2 SASEGT, per germline. The V gene lost 2 bases and the J gene lost 1 base, with 17 bases spanning the gap. The CDR3 bases are TGTGCCAGCAGTGAATTATCCCCATGGGGGGTAACTAATGAAAAACTGTTTTTT. This translates into CASSELSPWGVTNEKLFF.

The chain links TRBV12-5 to TRBJ1-2; the D is unclear. The CDR3 extends over 17 amino acids. Trimming stripped 0 bases from V and 8 bases from J, with 22 bases between. Germline CDR1 LGHNT, CDR2 FRNRAP. CDR3 residues: CASGLVLGAGRDKGYTF. The CDR3 DNA reads TGTGCTAGTGGTTTGGTCCTGGGAGCAGGACGCGATAAGGGCTACACCTTC. The full variable domain, rest sourced from reference TRBV12-5 and TRBJ1-2, is DARVTQTPRHKVTEMGQEVTMRCQPILGHNTVFWYRQTMMQGLELLAYFRNRAPLDDSGMPKDRFSAEMPDATLATLKIQPSEPRDSAVYFCASGLVLGAGRDKGYTFGSGTRLTVV.

Written as DNA, the CDR3 is TGTGCCAGCAGTTTATCGGCGGGGGACGCGATCACAGATACGCAGTATTTT. The encoded protein is CASSLSAGDAITDTQYF. This chain uses TRBV27 with TRBJ2-3; 7 bases line up with TRBD2. V was clipped by 0 bases and J by 2 bases; unmatched bases: 8. This CDR3 has 17 amino acids. Germline loops: CDR1 MNHEY, CDR2 SMNVEV (reference sequence).

The chain employs TRBV7-2 and TRBJ1-1; D remains ambiguous. From germline, CDR1 is SGHTA and CDR2 FQGNSA. Deletions cut 1 base from V and 0 bases from J, with 9 bases between. This CDR3 is built from 15 residues. The CDR3 loop is CASSLERVMNTEAFF. The CDR3 region has the DNA TGTGCCAGCAGCTTAGAGCGGGTCATGAACACTGAAGCTTTCTTT.

The rearrangement links TRBV10-2 to TRBJ2-1; 13 bases agree with TRBD2. V lost 4 bases and J lost 3; bases outside the gene matches: 3. Looked up from germline, CDR1 is WSHSY and CDR2 is SAAADI. CDR3 size: 16 residues. CDR3 sequence: CASSGRTSGGYNEQFF. DNA for the CDR3: TGCGCCAGCAGTGGAAGGACTAGCGGGGGCTACAATGAGCAGTTCTTC.

The chain employs TRBV24-1 and TRBJ2-1; weak D call: TRBD1 (6 bases). This CDR3 is built from 13 residues. Germline V gene lookup returns CDR1 KGHDR and CDR2 SFDVKD. The V end was cut by 6 bases, the J end by 7 bases, with 12 bases between. This CDR3 reads CATSLGGRNEQFF. CDR3 bases: TGTGCCACCAGTTTAGGGGGACGGAATGAGCAGTTCTTC.

J is TRBJ2-7 and V is TRBV3-1 (or the pseudogene TRBV3-2); D is unclear. Per germline, CDR1 LGHDT and CDR2 YNNKEL (reference sequence). CDR3 length: 15 residues. Between the trimmed V and J ends, which lost 5 bases and 2 bases, there was a span of 16 bases. CDR3 nucleotides: TGTGCCAGCAGCGGTTCCATTTCGGTTGCCTACGAGCAGTACTTC. Translating gives CASSGSISVAYEQYF.

The chain couples TRBV9 to TRBJ2-7; 9 nucleotides line up with TRBD1. CDR1 and CDR2 from the germline V gene are SGDLS and YYNGEE. The V gene end was trimmed by 4 bases and the J gene end by 5 bases; junction bases not matched to a gene: 10. CDR3 length equals 15 residues. The CDR3 sequence: CASSTTGQGWDEQYF. CDR3 coding DNA: TGTGCCAGCAGCACAACAGGACAGGGGTGGGACGAGCAGTACTTC.